This TCR beta chain was captured in a study of T cells in Graves' hyperthyroidism and ophthalmopathy. RNA transcripts served as the template for amplifying TCR beta CDR3 regions. RT-PCR in the first round (using the HTBI primer set) targeted the TCR CDR3. TCRdb used MiXCR to reprocess the multiplex PCR reads, holding one entry per CDR3 protein. This sample yields roughly 250,000 distinct CDR3 sequences, of which less than 15% are seen a single time; roughly 14% belongs to the top ten. The blood sample dates from first hyperthyroidism diagnosis, preceding any ophthalmopathy symptoms. The CDR3 is 18 residues long. With 2 bases removed from V and 4 bases from J, the gap between germline ends came to 22 bases. From germline, CDR1 is ENHRY and CDR2 SYGVKD. This clonotype was observed at least ten times.

The material sequenced was blood. This sequence was found in a woman between 40 and 55 years old with Graves' hyperthyroidism that later progressed to Graves' ophthalmopathy. The V gene is TRBV10-3, the J gene TRBJ2-3; tentative D call: TRBD2 (6 bases). The DNA of the CDR3 is TGTGCCATCAGTGAGGGGCCCCGACTCCTCGGGGGTGCAGATACGCAGTATTTT. This translates into CAISEGPRLLGGADTQYF.